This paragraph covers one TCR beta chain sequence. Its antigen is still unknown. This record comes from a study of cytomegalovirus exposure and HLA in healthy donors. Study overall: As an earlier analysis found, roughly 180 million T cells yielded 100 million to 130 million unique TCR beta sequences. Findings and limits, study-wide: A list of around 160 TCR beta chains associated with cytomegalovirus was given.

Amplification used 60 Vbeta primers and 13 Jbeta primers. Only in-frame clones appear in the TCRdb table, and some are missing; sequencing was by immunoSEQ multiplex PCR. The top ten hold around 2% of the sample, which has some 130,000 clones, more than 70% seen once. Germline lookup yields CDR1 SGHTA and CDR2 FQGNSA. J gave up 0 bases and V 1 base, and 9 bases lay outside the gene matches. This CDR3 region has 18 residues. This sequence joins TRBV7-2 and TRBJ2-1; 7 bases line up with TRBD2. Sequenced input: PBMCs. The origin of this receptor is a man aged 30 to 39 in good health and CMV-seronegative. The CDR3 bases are TGTGCCAGCAGCTTAGTTTTCGGGAGGCTAAGCTCCTACAATGAGCAGTTCTTC. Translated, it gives CASSLVFGRLSSYNEQFF.